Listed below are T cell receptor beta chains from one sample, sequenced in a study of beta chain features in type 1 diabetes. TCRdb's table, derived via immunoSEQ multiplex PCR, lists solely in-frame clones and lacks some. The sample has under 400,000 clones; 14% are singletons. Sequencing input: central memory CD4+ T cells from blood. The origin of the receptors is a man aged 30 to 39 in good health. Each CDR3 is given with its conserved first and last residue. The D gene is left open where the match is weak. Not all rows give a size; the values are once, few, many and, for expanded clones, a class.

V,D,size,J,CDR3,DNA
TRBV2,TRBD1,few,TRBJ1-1,CASTTGGMGEAFF,TGTGCCAGCACAACAGGGGGCATGGGGGAAGCTTTCTTT
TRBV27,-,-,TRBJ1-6,CASSLETGKAMRNSPLHF,TGTGCCAGCAGCCTAGAAACGGGCAAAGCCATGCGAAATTCACCCCTCCACTTT
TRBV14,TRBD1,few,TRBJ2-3,CASSQDRARTDTQYF,TGTGCCAGCAGCCAGGACAGGGCCCGCACAGATACGCAGTATTTT
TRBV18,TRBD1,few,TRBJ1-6,CASSPQGVDSPLHF,TGTGCCAGCTCACCGCAGGGGGTAGACTCACCCCTCCACTTT
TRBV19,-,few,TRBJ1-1,CASTPFIPNTEAFF,TGTGCCAGTACCCCGTTCATTCCCAACACTGAAGCTTTCTTT
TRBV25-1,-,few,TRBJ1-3,CASSQGGENTIYF,TGCGCCAGCAGCCAAGGAGGGGAAAACACCATATATTTT
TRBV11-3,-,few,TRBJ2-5,CASSLGGNQETQYF,TGTGCCAGCAGCTTAGGCGGGAACCAAGAGACCCAGTACTTC
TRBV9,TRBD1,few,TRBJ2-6,CASSPRDRVLAGANVLTF,TGTGCCAGCAGCCCCAGGGACAGGGTACTTGCTGGGGCCAACGTCCTGACTTTC
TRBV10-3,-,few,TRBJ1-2,CAISRVRETNYGYTF,TGTGCCATCAGTCGGGTGAGGGAGACTAACTATGGCTACACCTTC
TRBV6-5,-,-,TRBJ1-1,CASTRDRNTEAFF,TGTGCCAGCACTCGGGACCGAAACACTGAAGCTTTCTTT
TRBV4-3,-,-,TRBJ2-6,CASSQVVVGVSGANVLTF,TGCGCCAGCAGCCAAGTCGTCGTAGGGGTCTCTGGGGCCAACGTCCTGACTTTC
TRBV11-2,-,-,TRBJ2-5,CASSWGPQETQYF,TGTGCCAGCAGCTGGGGACCCCAAGAGACCCAGTACTTC
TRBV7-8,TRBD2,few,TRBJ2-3,CASKRGDSDTQYF,TGTGCCAGCAAACGGGGGGATTCAGATACGCAGTATTTT
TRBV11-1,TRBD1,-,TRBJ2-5,CASRLWTGETGETQYF,TGTGCCAGCAGGCTATGGACAGGGGAAACCGGAGAGACCCAGTACTTC
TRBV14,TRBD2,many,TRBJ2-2,CASGRTSNTGELFF,TGTGCCAGCGGACGGACTAGCAACACCGGGGAGCTGTTTTTT
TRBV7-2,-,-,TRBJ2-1,CASSLAGTGANEQFF,TGTGCCAGCAGCTTGGCGGGCACGGGGGCGAATGAGCAGTTCTTC
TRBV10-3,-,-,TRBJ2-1,CAISGGNNEQFF,TGTGCCATCAGTGGGGGGAACAATGAGCAGTTCTTC
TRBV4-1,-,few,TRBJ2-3,CASSQDFSAGAGDTQYF,TGCGCCAGCAGCCAAGATTTTTCGGCGGGGGCGGGGGATACGCAGTATTTT
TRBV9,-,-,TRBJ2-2,CASSTTKDSGELFF,TGTGCCAGCAGTACGACAAAAGACAGCGGGGAGCTGTTTTTT
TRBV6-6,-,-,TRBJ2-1,CASSSPDSYNEQFF,TGTGCCAGCAGTTCCCCGGACTCCTACAATGAGCAGTTCTTC
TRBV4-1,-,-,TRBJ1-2,CASSQDGNYGYTF,TGCGCCAGCAGCCAAGACGGCAACTATGGCTACACCTTC
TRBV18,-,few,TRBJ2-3,CASSYRGTSTDTQYF,TGTGCCAGCTCATATCGCGGGACTAGCACAGATACGCAGTATTTT
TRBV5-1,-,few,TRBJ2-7,CASRPGTSAPYEQYF,TGCGCCAGCAGGCCCGGGACTTCCGCACCCTACGAGCAGTACTTC
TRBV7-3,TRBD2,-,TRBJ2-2,CASSFGGRGGGELFF,TGTGCCAGCAGCTTCGGCGGGAGGGGCGGCGGGGAGCTGTTTTTT
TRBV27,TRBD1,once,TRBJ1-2,CASSPPRGSGYTF,TGTGCCAGCAGTCCCCCCAGGGGGTCCGGCTACACCTTC
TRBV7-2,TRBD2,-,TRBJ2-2,CASSRTSGTGTGELFF,TGTGCCAGCAGCCGGACTAGCGGGACGGGAACCGGGGAGCTGTTTTTT
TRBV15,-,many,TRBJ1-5,CATSRGVPNQPQHF,TGTGCCACCAGCAGAGGAGTCCCAAATCAGCCCCAGCATTTT
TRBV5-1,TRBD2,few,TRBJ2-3,CASSLATSADTQYF,TGCGCCAGCAGCTTGGCTACTAGCGCAGATACGCAGTATTTT
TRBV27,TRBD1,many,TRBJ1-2,CASRAGQGRSYGYTF,TGTGCCAGCAGGGCAGGACAGGGAAGGAGCTATGGCTACACCTTC
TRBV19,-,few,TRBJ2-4,CASTAPGLGNIQYF,TGTGCCAGTACCGCACCGGGCCTGGGGAACATTCAGTACTTC
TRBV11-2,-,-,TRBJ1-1,CASGKRAGGTEAFF,TGTGCCAGCGGTAAGCGTGCGGGAGGCACTGAAGCTTTCTTT
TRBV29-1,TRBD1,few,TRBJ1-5,CSVRQGGSNQPQHF,TGCAGCGTAAGACAGGGAGGGAGCAATCAGCCCCAGCATTTT
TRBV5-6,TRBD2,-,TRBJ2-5,CASSSASGDYETQYF,TGTGCCAGCAGCTCGGCTAGCGGGGACTATGAGACCCAGTACTTC
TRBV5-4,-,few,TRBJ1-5,CASSFSPDQPQHF,TGTGCCAGCAGCTTCAGCCCCGATCAGCCCCAGCATTTT